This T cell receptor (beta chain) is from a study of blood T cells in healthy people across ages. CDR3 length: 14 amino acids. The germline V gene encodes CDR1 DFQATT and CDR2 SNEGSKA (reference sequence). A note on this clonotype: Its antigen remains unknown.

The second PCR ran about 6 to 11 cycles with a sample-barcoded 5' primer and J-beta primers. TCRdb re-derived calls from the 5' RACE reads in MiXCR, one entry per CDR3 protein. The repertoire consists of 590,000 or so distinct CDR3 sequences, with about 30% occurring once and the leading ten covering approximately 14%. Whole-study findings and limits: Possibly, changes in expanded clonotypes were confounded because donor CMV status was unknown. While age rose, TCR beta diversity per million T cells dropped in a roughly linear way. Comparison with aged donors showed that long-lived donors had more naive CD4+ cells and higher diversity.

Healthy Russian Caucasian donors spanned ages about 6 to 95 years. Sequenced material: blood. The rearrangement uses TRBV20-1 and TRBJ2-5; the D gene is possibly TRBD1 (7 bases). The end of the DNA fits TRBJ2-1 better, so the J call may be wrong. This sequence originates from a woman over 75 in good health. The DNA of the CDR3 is TGCAGTGCCCCCAGGGGGGCGTACCAAGAGACCCAGTTCTTC. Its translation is CSAPRGAYQETQFF.